Shown below are 6 T cell receptor beta chains from a single sample sequenced in a study of T cell responses to AZD1222 COVID-19 vaccine. Method: immunoSEQ multiplex PCR; TCRdb's copy keeps in-frame clones and lacks some. The sample contains 120,000 to 150,000 clones, roughly 89% of which appear only once. The starting material was peripheral blood, obtained on day 0 of AZD1222 vaccination. These receptors all stem from an adult in good health.

This clone was counted a single time. This chain uses TRBV5-8 with TRBJ1-5; D gene ambiguous. The CDR3 loop spans 15 amino acids. Per germline, CDR1 SGHTS and CDR2 YDEGEE. The V end lost 0 bases, the J end lost 6 bases, and 13 bases lay between the germline ends. CDR3 in DNA: TGTGCCAGCAGCTTGGTGATGGCGGCATTTCAGCCCCAGCATTTT. As protein: CASSLVMAAFQPQHF.

This sequence joins TRBV5-5 and TRBJ1-1; a possible D gene is TRBD1 (6 bases). The germline CDR1 and CDR2 sequences are SGHKS and YYEKEE (reference sequence). The CDR3 has 14 amino acids. The V end was cut by 3 bases, the J end by 6 bases, with 15 bases between. The CDR3 nucleotides read TGTGCCAGCAGCTCCACAGGGACGAGGGCTGAAGCTTTCTTT. This sequence encodes CASSSTGTRAEAFF.

CDR3 coding DNA: TGTGCCAGCAGCTTCCCCCTAGGGGGGGGCAACACCGGGGAGCTGTTTTTT. Translated, it gives CASSFPLGGGNTGELFF. The chain carries TRBV5-4 and TRBJ2-2; tentatively, D is TRBD2 (7 bases). In germline, CDR1 is SGHNT, CDR2 YYREEE (reference sequence). The germline V and J ends were trimmed by 2 bases and 2 bases, with 16 bases remaining between them. The CDR3 covers 17 residues.

CDR3 region: CASSQDHGLAGGHGELFF. As DNA, the CDR3 is TGTGCCAGCAGCCAAGATCACGGGCTAGCGGGGGGGCACGGGGAGCTGTTTTTT. This chain connects TRBV4-2 to TRBJ2-2; 12 bases line up with TRBD2. Germline CDR1 and CDR2: LGHNA and YNFKEQ. CDR3 size: 18 residues. Unmatched junction bases numbered 9, after V lost 0 bases and J lost 7 bases.

The chain has TRBV9 and TRBJ1-2; 8 bases align to TRBD1. The CDR3 contains 14 residues. The trim removed 4 bases at V and 8 bases at J, leaving 10 bases unmatched. The germline gives CDR1 SGDLS, CDR2 YYNGEE. The CDR3 coding sequence is TGTGCCAGCAGCTTGTCGACAGGGGCTGGAGGCTACACCTTC. Translated: CASSLSTGAGGYTF.

The chain carries TRBV19 and TRBJ2-1; 9 nucleotides align to TRBD1. The CDR3 is 16 amino acids. Germline V CDR1 and CDR2: LNHDA, SQIVND (reference sequence). Trimming removed 8 bases from V and 7 bases from J; junction bases left unmatched: 15. Written as DNA, the CDR3 is TGTGCCAGTCACTCCTCCGGACAGGGGTTTTGGAATGAGCAGTTCTTC. Amino acid sequence: CASHSSGQGFWNEQFF.